This TCR beta chain comes out of a study of CD8 T cells in ankylosing spondylitis. Study-wide results and caveats: Disease-linked clones proved CD8+ and comparatively uncommon in peripheral blood. Characteristic, it appeared, of ankylosing spondylitis blood was a TCR beta motif of fewer than 10 highly homologous variants. Some of the motif variants had earlier been found in reactive arthritis patients' fluid and blood. Clones tied to disease were said to be significantly enriched in matched ankylosing spondylitis synovial fluid.

As regards this clonotype: Its specificity is not known.

Germline V gene sequence: CDR1 SQVTM, CDR2 ANQGSEA. The germline V and J ends were trimmed by 1 base and 8 bases, with 12 bases remaining between them. The CDR3 consists of 13 residues. Generation of TCR beta libraries employed quantitative 5'-RACE incorporating molecular barcodes. TCRdb reprocessed the 5' RACE reads via MiXCR and lists one record per CDR3 protein. The sample holds 670,000 or so distinct CDR3 sequences, around 19% seen once. This clonotype originated in a male donor with ankylosing spondylitis. Material for sequencing was blood, either unsorted or a sorted T cell fraction (not recorded which). The V call is TRBV29-1, the J call TRBJ2-1, with D possibly being TRBD2 (5 bases). In nucleotides, the CDR3 is TGCAGCGTTGAAGGCGAGAGGGCGGATGAGCAGTTCTTC. It specifies CSVEGERADEQFF.